Given below is one TCR beta chain in context. Its antigen is unknown. The data belong to a study of chemoradiotherapy in HPV16-positive cancers. The CDR3 has 13 amino acids. In germline, CDR1 is MNHEY, CDR2 SMNVEV (reference sequence). The V and J ends lost 1 base and 5 bases respectively, with 5 bases between them. Study outcomes and limitations: The functional HPV-specific definition rests on just a couple of HPV16-positive patients. During treatment, candidate HPV-specific clones and E7-related motifs expanded in tumor.

Repertoires were sampled repeatedly during chemoradiotherapy. Clones were sequenced by immunoSEQ multiplex PCR, and TCRdb holds only the in-frame ones, with some missing. In the table there are fewer than 20,000 clones, about four fifths of which are singletons. Collection took place from a patient who underwent chemoradiotherapy. The rearrangement joins TRBV27 to TRBJ1-4, with D unclear. The sequence derives from a human donor with HPV-associated anogenital cancer. The CDR3 loop reads CASSLLENEKLFF. CDR3 DNA sequence: TGTGCCAGCAGTTTATTGGAAAATGAAAAACTGTTTTTT.